This TCR beta chain stems from a study of beta chain features in type 1 diabetes. Study observations and caveats: There was a moderate but significant shortening of TCRB CDR3s in all four CD4+ subsets of Type 1 diabetes patients.

Comments on this clone: What it binds is not known.

The CDR3 has 16 residues. Germline V CDR1 and CDR2: SNHLY, FYNNEI. Trimming left V 6 bases short and J 3 bases short, with 17 bases between. The whole isolated RNA underwent reverse transcription, so sequencing captured expressed TCRB transcripts. Using immunoSEQ multiplex PCR, the repertoire was profiled, and TCRdb retains in-frame clones only, with some absent. The sample carries roughly 340,000 clones, approximately 13% recorded once. Each sorted population was over 98% pure. The sequence was collected from a woman between 18 and 29 years old with type 1 diabetes. Sequencing input: naive CD4+ T cells from blood. The J gene is TRBJ2-2, the V gene TRBV2; tentatively, D is TRBD2 (7 bases). CDR3 in DNA: TGTGCCAGCAGCAGGGGCGGGGGAGGATACACCGGGGAGCTGTTTTTT. Protein: CASSRGGGGYTGELFF.